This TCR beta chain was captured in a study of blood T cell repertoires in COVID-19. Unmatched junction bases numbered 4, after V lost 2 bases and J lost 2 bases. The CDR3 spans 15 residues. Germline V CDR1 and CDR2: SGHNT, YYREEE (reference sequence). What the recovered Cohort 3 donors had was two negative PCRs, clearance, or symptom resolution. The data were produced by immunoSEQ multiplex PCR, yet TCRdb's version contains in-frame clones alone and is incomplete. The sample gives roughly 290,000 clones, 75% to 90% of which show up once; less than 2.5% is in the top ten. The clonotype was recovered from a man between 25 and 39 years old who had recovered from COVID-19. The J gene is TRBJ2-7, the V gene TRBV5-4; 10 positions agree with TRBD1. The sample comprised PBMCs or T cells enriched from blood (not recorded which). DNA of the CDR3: TGTGCCAGCAGCTTTCCCGGACAGGGGGCCTACGAGCAGTACTTC. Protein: CASSFPGQGAYEQYF.